This TCR beta chain was sequenced in a study of T cell repertoires in cytomegalovirus infection. Study information: TCR beta signatures that were public indicated CMV infection and matching HLA type.

TCRdb analysed the reads with MiXCR anew, one entry per CDR3 protein. This table has hundreds of thousands of distinct CDR3 sequences, roughly a third appearing once. Only one count was recorded for this clonotype. The antigen is not known. The origin of this receptor is a human donor in good health (CMV status not recorded). Some clones in this sample may be carry-over from other donors' samples. The input for sequencing was cultured PBMCs, taken from culture after CMV antigen stimulation.

The CDR3: CASSPLPMNTEAFF. The CDR3 nucleotides are TGTGCCAGCAGCCCCCTTCCGATGAACACTGAAGCTTTCTTT. This sequence joins TRBV5-8 and TRBJ1-1; D not resolved. The CDR3 extends over 14 amino acids. Germline V CDR1 and CDR2: SGHTS, YDEGEE. The ends were cut back, 4 bases at V and 0 bases at J, with 10 bases in the middle.